These 26 T cell receptor beta chains came from one sample sequenced in a study of blood T cell dynamics during melanoma immunotherapy (dated by TCRdb to about 2020). Reading the label with the study, this specimen's time point is: week 3, after first cycle of checkpoint inhibitor. Libraries were constructed by the immunoSEQ multiplex PCR assay. The clones in this table, taken by TCRdb from immuneACCESS, are in-frame only. Not every clone is retained; where verified, under half of the shortfall comes from an unresolved V gene, and the cause of the rest is unknown. This sample holds about 7,600 clones; 85% were observed only once. The ten biggest clones cover 5.2% of the sample. The source was blood, collected from a patient treated with checkpoint blockade. All receptors come from a human donor with melanoma.

The chain carries TRBV28 and TRBJ2-7; the D is unclear. The CDR3 totals 15 residues. Germline values: CDR1 MDHEN, CDR2 SYDVKM. The ends were cut back, 3 bases at V and 2 bases at J, with 14 bases in the middle. CDR3 loop: CASSFATSVTYEQYV. The CDR3 DNA sequence: TGTGCCAGCAGTTTTGCGACTTCGGTCACCTACGAGCAGTACGTC.

The chain joins TRBV7-9 to TRBJ1-1; tentative D call: TRBD1 (5 bases). The CDR3 sequence is 14 residues long. CDR1 is SEHNR and CDR2 is FQNEAQ in the germline V gene (reference sequence). V lost 2 bases and J 5 bases, leaving 12 bases between the germline ends. Here the CDR3 reads CASSLQGGRTEAFF. Written as DNA, the CDR3 is TGTGCCAGCAGCTTACAGGGAGGAAGGACTGAAGCTTTCTTT.

This rearrangement joins TRBV15 to TRBJ1-5, with D unclear. Per germline, CDR1 LNHNV and CDR2 YYDKDF (reference sequence). V lost 0 bases to trimming and J lost 7 bases, with 10 bases between them. The CDR3 length is 14 residues. This CDR3 reads CATSRDRIQQPQHF. The CDR3 DNA reads as TGTGCCACCAGCAGAGATCGTATTCAACAGCCCCAGCATTTT.

The chain carries TRBV2 and TRBJ2-7; possibly TRBD1 for D (5 bases). The germline gives CDR1 SNHLY, CDR2 FYNNEI. The CDR3 length is 13 residues. V lost 7 bases and J lost 7, with 17 bases in between. The chain's CDR3 is CASKGLRFGEQYV. CDR3 coding DNA: TGTGCCAGCAAGGGGCTCAGGTTCGGGGAGCAGTACGTC.

This chain links TRBV27 with TRBJ1-1; perhaps TRBD1 as D (5 bases). This CDR3 has 16 amino acids. Trimming removed 5 bases at V and 4 bases at J, with 20 bases between. Germline CDR1 and CDR2: MNHEY and SMNVEV (reference sequence). CDR3 amino acids: CASSELGSGGSTEAFF. The CDR3 DNA is TGTGCCAGCAGTGAGCTCGGGTCGGGGGGGAGCACTGAAGCTTTCTTT.

This clone was counted once. The chain uses TRBV7-8 and TRBJ2-5; D may be TRBD2 (6 bases). V was clipped by 5 bases and J by 3 bases, with 13 bases between them. Germline lookup yields CDR1 SGHVS and CDR2 FQNEAQ. The CDR3 extends over 14 amino acids. The chain's CDR3 is CASSTRGKEETQYF. In DNA form, the CDR3 reads TGTGCCAGCAGCACCCGGGGGAAGGAAGAGACCCAGTACTTC.

This rearrangement joins TRBV5-1 to TRBJ1-1; perhaps TRBD1 as D (5 bases). Germline CDR1 SGHRS, CDR2 YFSETQ. V lost 3 bases, J lost 4 bases, and 22 bases lay in between. The CDR3 has 17 residues. CDR3: CASSWGGTSGRATEAFF. The CDR3 bases are TGCGCCAGCAGCTGGGGTGGGACGTCGGGTAGAGCCACTGAAGCTTTCTTT.

V usage is TRBV19 and J usage is TRBJ2-7; the D call may be TRBD1 or TRBD2 (5 bases each). The CDR3 loop spans 15 amino acids. With 4 bases removed from V and 3 bases from J, the gap between germline ends came to 16 bases. Germline assignment: CDR1 LNHDA and CDR2 SQIVND (reference sequence). The CDR3 spells CASSTRELGVYEQYF. DNA for the CDR3: TGTGCCAGTAGTACAAGGGAGCTGGGGGTCTACGAGCAGTACTTC.

This clone was seen a few times. This chain uses TRBV25-1 with TRBJ1-2; maybe TRBD1 (5 bases). Trimming left V 4 bases short and J 3 bases short, with 15 bases between. The germline gives CDR1 MGHDK, CDR2 SYGVNS. CDR3 size: 15 residues. DNA for the CDR3: TGTGCCAGCAGTGTAAAGGGGCGGTTTGACTATGGCTACACCTTC. It specifies CASSVKGRFDYGYTF.

V usage is TRBV6-5 and J usage is TRBJ1-6; tentative D call: TRBD1 (6 bases). V lost 0 bases and J 5 bases, leaving 11 bases between the germline ends. The CDR3 runs to 16 residues. Looked up from germline, CDR1 is MNHEY and CDR2 is SVGAGI. CDR3 in amino acids: CASSYSPGGHNSPLHF. CDR3 DNA sequence: TGTGCCAGCAGTTACTCGCCTGGGGGCCATAATTCACCCCTCCACTTT.

The CDR3 DNA reads TGTGCCAGCAGCTCCGGGGGTAGCAAGCAGTTCTTC. This sequence encodes CASSSGGSKQFF. The chain employs TRBV7-3 and TRBJ2-1; maybe TRBD2 (6 bases). Trimming removed 4 bases from V and 11 bases from J, with 12 bases in between. This CDR3 has 12 amino acids. CDR1 is SGHTA, CDR2 FQGTGA, per germline.

The rearrangement joins TRBV18 to TRBJ2-2; D is perhaps TRBD1 (6 bases). Germline V gene data show CDR1 as KGHSH and CDR2 as LQKENI. Trimming shortened V by 3 bases and J by 2 bases, and 10 bases separated the two germline ends. The CDR3 is 15 residues long. CDR3 sequence: CASSPGTPNTGELFF. Here the CDR3 DNA reads TGTGCCAGCTCACCCGGGACACCTAACACCGGGGAGCTGTTTTTT.

The CDR3 nucleotides read TGCAGTGCTGTACGGGTGAATGAGCAGTTCTTC. It is translated as CSAVRVNEQFF. V gene TRBV20-1 combines with J gene TRBJ2-1, with D unresolved. The length of the CDR3 is 11 residues. Trimming took 5 bases from V and 7 from J, leaving 9 bases between them. Germline lookup yields CDR1 DFQATT and CDR2 SNEGSKA (reference sequence).

The chain uses TRBV2 and TRBJ2-7; 8 bases map to TRBD2. The CDR3 spans 13 residues. The junction had 6 bases not matched to a gene; V was cut back by 1 base and J by 10 bases. Per germline, CDR1 SNHLY and CDR2 FYNNEI. Here the CDR3 DNA reads TGTGCCAGCAGTGAAGTCCCGGGAGGGCGACAGTACGTC. It codes for CASSEVPGGRQYV.

The chain carries TRBV29-1 and TRBJ2-3; 9 nucleotides line up with TRBD2. V lost 7 bases to trimming and J lost 3 bases; unmatched junction nucleotides: 5. Germline-derived CDR1 and CDR2 are SQVTM and ANQGSEA. The CDR3 spans 13 residues. The CDR3 nucleotides read TGCAGCGCCGCGACTAGCGGAACAGATACGCAGTATTTT. As protein: CSAATSGTDTQYF.

This chain connects TRBV2 to TRBJ2-5, with D possibly TRBD2 on 7 matching bases. The CDR3 is 16 residues long. CDR1 and CDR2 (germline): SNHLY, FYNNEI. The V end was cut by 5 bases, the J end by 2 bases, with 18 bases between. DNA of the CDR3: TGTGCCAGCAGTCGCCTCGGGGGGCGCGGACAAGAGACCCAGTACTTC. Translating gives CASSRLGGRGQETQYF.

The chain links TRBV11-2 to TRBJ1-2; TRBD1 matches 8 bases. There are 15 residues in the CDR3. Germline trimming cut 5 bases from V and 2 bases from J; bases unmatched to any gene: 7. CDR1 SGHAT and CDR2 FQNNGV come from the germline V gene. In nucleotides, the CDR3 is TGTGCCAGCAGCCCGGGGGGGACAGGAAACTATGGCTACACCTTC. Translated: CASSPGGTGNYGYTF.

V and J are TRBV2 and TRBJ1-5; a possible D gene is TRBD1 (6 bases). The CDR3 length is 13 residues. Germline V gives CDR1 SNHLY, CDR2 FYNNEI. V gave up 7 bases and J gave up 6 bases, with 13 bases separating them. The CDR3 sequence: CASTLGGGQPQHF. DNA for the CDR3: TGTGCCAGCACTCTGGGGGGCGGTCAGCCCCAGCATTTT.

The V and J genes are TRBV2 and TRBJ1-2; D not resolved. Germline assignment: CDR1 SNHLY and CDR2 FYNNEI. The CDR3 covers 13 residues. V was cut by 6 bases and J by 2 bases, with 10 bases left in between. CDR3 in DNA: TGTGCCAGCAGCGACGAAAAGAACTATGGCTACACCTTC. Its translation: CASSDEKNYGYTF. Combining the CDR3 with reference TRBV2 and TRBJ1-2 gives the whole variable domain EPEVTQTPSHQVTQMGQEVILRCVPISNHLYFYWYRQILGQKVEFLVSFYNNEISEKSEIFDDQFSVERPDGSNFTLKIRSTKLEDSAMYFCASSDEKNYGYTFGSGTRLTVV.

The V call is TRBV4-2, the J call TRBJ2-7, with TRBD1 matching 7 bases. The CDR3 length is 15 residues. The germline gives CDR1 LGHNA, CDR2 YNFKEQ. The V segment lost 0 bases and the J segment 1 base; nucleotides outside the gene matches: 3. In DNA, the CDR3 is TGTGCCAGCAGCCAAGAATTGGACAGGTCCTACGAGCAGTACGTC. The encoded protein is CASSQELDRSYEQYV.

The chain carries TRBV19 and TRBJ2-7; D is ambiguous. The germline gives CDR1 LNHDA, CDR2 SQIVND (reference sequence). The CDR3 contains 14 residues. V was clipped by 5 bases and J by 0 bases, with 11 bases between them. CDR3 in DNA: TGTGCCAGTAGTCTGGCCCCGAGCTCCTACGAGCAGTACTTC. It yields the protein CASSLAPSSYEQYF.

This chain connects TRBV5-4 to TRBJ2-7; either TRBD1 or TRBD2 may fit D (6 bases each). This CDR3 spans 15 amino acids. With 1 base removed from V and 1 base from J, the gap between germline ends came to 12 bases. CDR1 is SGHNT and CDR2 is YYREEE in the germline V gene (reference sequence). Here the CDR3 reads CASSLNGGGSYEQYV. In DNA, the CDR3 is TGTGCCAGCAGCTTGAACGGGGGCGGATCCTACGAGCAGTACGTC.

V gene TRBV6-1 combines with J gene TRBJ1-1; D not resolved. In germline, CDR1 is MNHNS, CDR2 SASEGT. Trimming stripped 6 bases from V and 4 bases from J, with 9 bases between. The CDR3 contains 12 residues. The DNA for the CDR3 is TGTGCCAGCAGCGCTATTAGCACTGAAGCTTTCTTT. Translated: CASSAISTEAFF.

The CDR3 sequence is CASSRSGQGTNTEAFF. The CDR3, as DNA: TGCGCCAGCAGCCGATCAGGACAAGGTACGAACACTGAAGCTTTCTTT. The rearrangement joins TRBV5-1 to TRBJ1-1; tentatively, D is TRBD1 (5 bases). The CDR3 loop spans 16 amino acids. Germline V gene sequence: CDR1 SGHRS, CDR2 YFSETQ. With 4 bases removed from V and 1 base from J, the gap between germline ends came to 17 bases.

The V and J genes are TRBV5-4 and TRBJ2-5; no clear D. The J call is in doubt because the DNA end fits TRBJ2-7 better. Per the germline V gene, CDR1 is SGHNT and CDR2 is YYREEE (reference sequence). The CDR3 consists of 12 residues. In nucleotides, the CDR3 is TGTGCCAGCAGCAGCACCCACTACGAGCAGTACTTC. Translating gives CASSSTHYEQYF.

The chain couples TRBV11-2 to TRBJ2-1, with 11 bases lining up with TRBD2. This CDR3 spans 15 amino acids. Germline assignment: CDR1 SGHAT and CDR2 FQNNGV. After removal of 5 bases from V and 6 bases from J, the junction contained 6 bases not matched to a gene. This chain's CDR3 is CASSLHSGGANEQFF. The CDR3 nucleotides read TGTGCCAGCAGCCTCCATAGCGGGGGGGCCAATGAGCAGTTCTTC.